The 15 T cell receptor beta chains presented below share a single source sample, sequenced in a study of regulatory T cells in long-lasting Graves disease. Time point defined: persistent/refractory GD, antithyroid drugs over 5 years with positive TRAb. The TCR library was made from RNA extracted from PBMCs. The TCR beta library used iRepertoire HTBI primers with Arm-PCR amplification of CDR3. TCRdb independently ran MiXCR on the multiplex PCR reads; one entry per CDR3 protein. The sample includes around 510,000 distinct CDR3 sequences, 20% to 25% of them seen just once. The material sequenced was peripheral blood mononuclear cells (PBMCs), taken when the disease was refractory, from a patient treated with antithyroid drugs. Receptors were obtained from a female donor with Graves disease.

With respect to this clonotype: This is likely a read error, given that the CDR3 carries no conserved phenylalanine or tryptophan at its end. V usage is TRBV10-3 and J usage is TRBJ2-7; the D gene is possibly TRBD2 (5 bases). This CDR3 spans 12 amino acids. V lost 0 bases and J 7 bases, leaving 7 bases between the germline ends. Germline V CDR1 and CDR2: ENHRY, SYGVKD. The CDR3 here is CAISESRREQYS. The CDR3 DNA reads TGTGCCATCAGTGAGTCGAGGAGGGAGCAGTACTCC.

This clonotype was observed many times. J is TRBJ2-7 and V is TRBV11-2, with 7 bases that match TRBD1. The V gene end was trimmed by 7 bases and the J gene end by 4 bases; junction bases not matched to a gene: 10. Germline CDR1 SGHAT, CDR2 FQNNGV. This CDR3 is built from 14 residues. CDR3 nucleotide sequence: TGTGCCAGCAAAAACCACAGGGGATCATACGAGCAGTACTTC. Translation: CASKNHRGSYEQYF.

This clonotype was recorded at least ten times. This sequence joins TRBV11-2 and TRBJ2-7; 13 nucleotides match TRBD2. CDR1 is SGHAT, CDR2 FQNNGV, per germline. The CDR3 runs to 15 residues. V lost 7 bases, J lost 1 base, and 4 bases stayed unmatched. The CDR3 is CASTRTSGSSYEQYF. As DNA, the CDR3 is TGTGCCAGCACCCGGACTAGCGGGAGTTCCTACGAGCAGTACTTC.

This clonotype was seen many times. The V call is TRBV28, the J call TRBJ2-7; 7 bases are a match to TRBD2. Germline assignment: CDR1 MDHEN and CDR2 SYDVKM. The CDR3 consists of 13 residues. V trimming: 8 bases; J trimming: 5 bases; junction bases outside the gene matches: 9. The CDR3 here is CASSTGGDHEQYF. The CDR3 DNA is TGTGCCAGCTCTACGGGGGGAGACCACGAGCAGTACTTC.

For this clonotype: A much larger clone lies one base from this, so it may be a read error. The gene calls are TRBV7-8 and TRBJ2-7, with 9 bases matching TRBD1. The CDR3 sequence is 15 residues long. Germline loops: CDR1 SGHVS, CDR2 FQNEAQ. V lost 5 bases, J lost 3 bases, and 8 bases stayed unmatched. CDR3 sequence reads: CASSRRRDRVYEQYV. The CDR3, as DNA: TGTGCCAGCAGCCGACGAAGGGACAGGGTCTACGAGCAGTACGTC.

This clonotype appeared many times. This chain links TRBV6-1 with TRBJ1-1; TRBD1 is a possible D gene (6 bases). Trimming took off 6 bases at V and 2 bases at J, with 16 bases between the two ends. Germline lookup yields CDR1 MNHNS and CDR2 SASEGT. This CDR3 has 15 amino acids. CDR3 coding DNA: TGTGCCAGCAGGATGTTGGGCAGGGGTAACACTGAAGCTTTCTTT. Its protein product is CASRMLGRGNTEAFF.

This clonotype was counted only a few times. V usage is TRBV6-1 and J usage is TRBJ1-6; TRBD1 agrees at 7 bases. This CDR3 contains 15 residues. The V gene's germline CDR1 is MNHNS and CDR2 SASEGT. V was clipped by 5 bases and J by 4 bases; unmatched bases: 5. Written as DNA, the CDR3 is TGTGCCAGCAGTCCGCGGGACAGATATAATTCACCCCTCCACTTT. Amino acids: CASSPRDRYNSPLHF.

V usage is TRBV19 and J usage is TRBJ1-1; 8 nucleotides agree with TRBD1. Per germline, CDR1 LNHDA and CDR2 SQIVND (reference sequence). With V trimmed by 3 bases and J by 0 bases, 9 bases remained unmatched. The CDR3 is 17 residues long. The CDR3 DNA follows: TGTGCCAGTAGTATGCCTTCCATGACAGGGGTGAACACTGAAGCTTTCTTT. Its protein is CASSMPSMTGVNTEAFF.

The V and J genes are TRBV6-1 and TRBJ1-5; no clear D gene. Trimming pared 4 bases from V and 6 bases from J, leaving 19 bases between. The CDR3 has 16 residues. Germline loops: CDR1 MNHNS, CDR2 SASEGT. CDR3 amino acids: CASSVNPERGSQPQHF. In DNA, the CDR3 is TGTGCCAGCAGTGTAAACCCCGAGAGAGGGAGTCAGCCCCAGCATTTT.

The genes are TRBV15 and TRBJ2-7; D is uncertain. Trimming stripped 0 bases from V and 0 bases from J, with 6 bases between. Germline V gene sequence: CDR1 LNHNV, CDR2 YYDKDF (reference sequence). The CDR3 has 14 amino acids. The CDR3 nucleotides read TGTGCCACCAGCAGAGAAGCAGTCTCCTACGAGCAGTACTTC. Amino acids: CATSREAVSYEQYF.

This clonotype showed up just a few times. This chain joins TRBV18 and TRBJ1-5; a weak D match, TRBD1 (6 bases). Germline CDR1 and CDR2: KGHSH and LQKENI. The CDR3 sequence is 15 residues long. Trimming shortened V by 3 bases and J by 4 bases, and 13 bases separated the two germline ends. CDR3 residues: CASSPAGQLNQPQHF. The CDR3 bases are TGTGCCAGCTCACCTGCCGGACAGCTAAATCAGCCCCAGCATTTT.

The chain joins TRBV9 to TRBJ1-1; D is unresolved. From germline, CDR1 is SGDLS and CDR2 YYNGEE. This CDR3 is built from 14 residues. Trimming took off 4 bases at V and 1 base at J, with 11 bases between the two ends. CDR3 in DNA: TGTGCCAGCAGCCCCGAAATGGGGAACACTGAAGCTTTCTTT. Translating it yields CASSPEMGNTEAFF.

This clonotype is medium-sized by share. The DNA is omitted, as the CDR3 cannot be located on it reliably, and the CDR3 follows TCRdb's listing. The V gene is TRBV2, the J gene TRBJ2-4; the table's D gene call, TRBD1, was not cross checked with the DNA. Germline values: CDR1 SNHLY, CDR2 FYNNEI. The CDR3 comprises 16 residues, both ends counted. CDR3: CASSPSVAGSLNIQYF.

The chain links TRBV7-9 to TRBJ2-7; D is unclear. The CDR3 extends over 15 amino acids. Germline loops: CDR1 SEHNR, CDR2 FQNEAQ (reference sequence). V dropped 5 bases and J dropped 2 bases, with 16 bases sitting between them. This CDR3 reads CASSPTAMEAYEQYF. In nucleotides, the CDR3 is TGTGCCAGCAGCCCCACGGCTATGGAAGCCTACGAGCAGTACTTC.

V is TRBV14 and J is TRBJ2-7; the D is unclear. V lost 0 bases and J 0 bases, leaving 9 bases between the germline ends. The germline CDR1 and CDR2 sequences are SGHDN and FVKESK. CDR3 length equals 15 residues. The CDR3 protein is CASSQDIGFSYEQYF. CDR3 sequence (DNA): TGTGCCAGCAGCCAAGATATAGGTTTCTCCTACGAGCAGTACTTC.